Sequencing of this T cell receptor (beta chain) was carried out in a study of identical twins. Study conclusions and caveats: Beta clonotypes that were abundant in cord blood contained fewer insertions, a pattern absent from memory repertoires.

One entry per CDR3 protein results from TCRdb running MiXCR on the 5' RACE reads. The sample holds about 340,000 distinct CDR3 sequences, approximately 8.8% seen once. This clonotype was found many times. Its antigen is currently unknown. V lost 2 bases, J lost 4 bases, and 8 bases stayed unmatched. The CDR3 runs 18 residues. Germline CDR1 and CDR2: SGHRS and YFSETQ. The sequence derives from a woman aged 45-59 years in good health. Sequenced: naive T cells sorted from blood. The rearrangement links TRBV5-1 to TRBJ2-6, with 11 nucleotides matching TRBD2. CDR3 sequence: CASSFIAGGPEGANVLTF. The DNA for the CDR3 is TGCGCCAGCAGCTTTATAGCGGGAGGGCCGGAGGGGGCCAACGTCCTGACTTTC.